These T cell receptor beta chains were read from a single sample in a study of T cell repertoires in cytomegalovirus infection. Using its own MiXCR run on the reads, TCRdb lists one record per CDR3 protein. The top ten hold approximately 13% of the sample, which has around 530,000 distinct CDR3 sequences, about 30% seen once. Material: PBMCs. The receptor source for this set is a human donor in good health (CMV status not recorded). Some clones in this sample may be carry-over from other donors' samples. The CDR3 runs from the conserved cysteine through the conserved F or W. D genes are given only for firm matches. Only some rows state a clone size, as once, few, many or a class for expanded clones.

v_gene: TRBV6-6; abundance: .; d_gene: TRBD1; j_gene: TRBJ1-2; CDR3nt: TGTGCCAGCGGGGACAGGGGGCAAAACTTTAATAACTATGGCTACACCTTC; CDR3aa: CASGDRGQNFNNYGYTF
v_gene: TRBV30; abundance: .; d_gene: .; j_gene: TRBJ2-2; CDR3nt: TGTGCCTGGAGCGAACAGCACACCGGGGAGCTGTTTTTT; CDR3aa: CAWSEQHTGELFF
v_gene: TRBV6-2/TRBV6-3; abundance: .; d_gene: .; j_gene: TRBJ2-3; CDR3nt: TGTGCCAGCAGTAGGTTATTGAATACGCAGTATTTT; CDR3aa: CASSRLLNTQYF
v_gene: TRBV29-1; abundance: .; d_gene: .; j_gene: TRBJ2-5; CDR3nt: TGCAGCGGGGCAGGGGGGATTTCACAAGAGACCCAGTACTTC; CDR3aa: CSGAGGISQETQYF
v_gene: TRBV10-3; abundance: .; d_gene: TRBD2; j_gene: TRBJ2-6; CDR3nt: TGTGCCATCAGCTCGGTTTTGACTAGCGGACGCTCTGGGGCCAACGTCCTGACTTTC; CDR3aa: CAISSVLTSGRSGANVLTF
v_gene: TRBV12-3/TRBV12-4; abundance: .; d_gene: TRBD1; j_gene: TRBJ2-5; CDR3nt: TGTGCCAGCAGTTTGACAGGGGCAATACAAGAGACCCAGTACTTC; CDR3aa: CASSLTGAIQETQYF
v_gene: TRBV29-1; abundance: few; d_gene: .; j_gene: TRBJ2-4; CDR3nt: TGCAGCGTTGGCAGGGACCGGGACATTCAGTACTTC; CDR3aa: CSVGRDRDIQYF
v_gene: TRBV20-1; abundance: .; d_gene: TRBD2; j_gene: TRBJ2-5; CDR3nt: TGCAGTGCTAGAGAGTTAGCGGGAGGGCGCCGGGAGACCCAGTACTTC; CDR3aa: CSARELAGGRRETQYF
v_gene: TRBV7-9; abundance: many; d_gene: .; j_gene: TRBJ2-5; CDR3nt: TGTGCCAGCAGCTTAAGGTCGGCAGGGAAGGAGACCCAGTACTTC; CDR3aa: CASSLRSAGKETQYF
v_gene: TRBV7-2; abundance: few; d_gene: .; j_gene: TRBJ2-1; CDR3nt: TGTGCCAGCAGCTTAACTAGAGGCTACAATGAGCAGTTCTTC; CDR3aa: CASSLTRGYNEQFF
v_gene: TRBV5-4; abundance: few; d_gene: TRBD1; j_gene: TRBJ2-6; CDR3nt: TGTGCCAGCAGCCGGGGGACAGGGGGAAGTTCTGGGGCCAACGTCCTGACTTTC; CDR3aa: CASSRGTGGSSGANVLTF
v_gene: TRBV12-3/TRBV12-4; abundance: many; d_gene: .; j_gene: TRBJ1-1; CDR3nt: TGTGCCAGCAGCTCGGAAGCGGACACTGAAGCTTTCTTT; CDR3aa: CASSSEADTEAFF
v_gene: TRBV4-1; abundance: .; d_gene: .; j_gene: TRBJ2-1; CDR3nt: TGCGCCAGCAGCCCGTCTCCGGGACCCTTAGGTGAGCAGTTCTTC; CDR3aa: CASSPSPGPLGEQFF
v_gene: TRBV6-2/TRBV6-3; abundance: few; d_gene: TRBD1; j_gene: TRBJ1-1; CDR3nt: TGTGCCAGCACCGGACAGGGAGCCACTGAAGCTTTCTTT; CDR3aa: CASTGQGATEAFF
v_gene: TRBV7-2; abundance: .; d_gene: .; j_gene: TRBJ1-2; CDR3nt: TGTGCCAGCAGCTTATTTGGTACGGCGTATGGCTACACCTTC; CDR3aa: CASSLFGTAYGYTF
v_gene: TRBV7-3; abundance: .; d_gene: .; j_gene: TRBJ1-1; CDR3nt: TGTGCCAGCAGCTTAAGCGGTAAAAACACTGAAGCTTTCTTT; CDR3aa: CASSLSGKNTEAFF
v_gene: TRBV19; abundance: few; d_gene: TRBD1; j_gene: TRBJ1-1; CDR3nt: TGTGCCAGTACCCTAAACTCGGCAGGGGGCACTGAAGCTTTCTTT; CDR3aa: CASTLNSAGGTEAFF
v_gene: TRBV7-7; abundance: .; d_gene: TRBD1; j_gene: TRBJ2-5; CDR3nt: TGTGCTAGCAGCTCAAGCCCGACAGGGCAAGAGACCCAGTACTTC; CDR3aa: CASSSSPTGQETQYF
v_gene: TRBV6-1; abundance: many; d_gene: .; j_gene: TRBJ2-3; CDR3nt: TGTGCCAGCAGGCCCGGGACGCCAGATACGCAGTATTTT; CDR3aa: CASRPGTPDTQYF
v_gene: TRBV7-2; abundance: many; d_gene: TRBD2; j_gene: TRBJ2-5; CDR3nt: TGTGCCAGCAGCTCGGAGCGGGAGTCGGTCACCCAGTACTTC; CDR3aa: CASSSERESVTQYF
v_gene: TRBV7-9; abundance: .; d_gene: TRBD2; j_gene: TRBJ2-1; CDR3nt: TGTGCCACCGAGACTAGCGTAAACAATGAGCAGTTCTTC; CDR3aa: CATETSVNNEQFF
v_gene: TRBV20-1; abundance: .; d_gene: TRBD2; j_gene: TRBJ2-5; CDR3nt: TGCAGTGCTAGAGATGGACTAGAACAAGAGACCCAGTACTTC; CDR3aa: CSARDGLEQETQYF
v_gene: TRBV10-3; abundance: few; d_gene: TRBD1; j_gene: TRBJ2-7; CDR3nt: TGTGCCATCAGTGAAACCGGGACAGGGGGCGGGAGCTACGAGCAGTACTTC; CDR3aa: CAISETGTGGGSYEQYF
v_gene: TRBV6-2/TRBV6-3; abundance: .; d_gene: .; j_gene: TRBJ1-4; CDR3nt: TGTGCCAGCTCGGACAGAACTAATGAAAAACTGTTTTTT; CDR3aa: CASSDRTNEKLFF
v_gene: TRBV6-2/TRBV6-3; abundance: .; d_gene: TRBD2; j_gene: TRBJ2-1; CDR3nt: TGTGCCAGCAGTTACGAAGGGACGACTAGCGGTACCTACAATGAGCAGTTCTTC; CDR3aa: CASSYEGTTSGTYNEQFF
v_gene: TRBV14; abundance: .; d_gene: .; j_gene: TRBJ2-6; CDR3nt: TGTGCCAGCAGCCAGGGGTCGGCCGGGGCCAACGTCCTGACTTTC; CDR3aa: CASSQGSAGANVLTF
v_gene: TRBV10-2; abundance: .; d_gene: TRBD2; j_gene: TRBJ2-1; CDR3nt: TGCGCCAGCAGTGGGGTCTGGCGGGAGAGGTACAATGAGCAGTTCTTC; CDR3aa: CASSGVWRERYNEQFF
v_gene: TRBV15; abundance: .; d_gene: .; j_gene: TRBJ2-1; CDR3nt: TGTGCCACCAGCAGAGGCCTTTACAATGAGCAGTTCTTC; CDR3aa: CATSRGLYNEQFF
v_gene: TRBV27; abundance: few; d_gene: .; j_gene: TRBJ2-7; CDR3nt: TGTGCCAGCAGTTTGACGCAGGAGCAGTACTTC; CDR3aa: CASSLTQEQYF
v_gene: TRBV6-5; abundance: few; d_gene: TRBD1; j_gene: TRBJ2-7; CDR3nt: TGTGCCAGCAGTTCCGGGACAGGGAACGAGCAGTACTTC; CDR3aa: CASSSGTGNEQYF
v_gene: TRBV20-1; abundance: .; d_gene: TRBD2; j_gene: TRBJ2-2; CDR3nt: TGCAGTGCCCTTGTGATTGGTAGCGGGAGTTCGACCGGGGAGCTGTTTTTT; CDR3aa: CSALVIGSGSSTGELFF
v_gene: TRBV7-3; abundance: few; d_gene: .; j_gene: TRBJ2-3; CDR3nt: TGTGCCAGCAGCTCCGGCCCCGTCAGAGATACGCAGTATTTT; CDR3aa: CASSSGPVRDTQYF
v_gene: TRBV9; abundance: .; d_gene: TRBD2; j_gene: TRBJ2-5; CDR3nt: TGTGCCAGCAGCGTAGGGTTGGCGGGAGGTAGTGAGACCCAGTACTTC; CDR3aa: CASSVGLAGGSETQYF
v_gene: TRBV7-9; abundance: .; d_gene: .; j_gene: TRBJ1-1; CDR3nt: TGTGCCAGCAGCTTAGACTATGAAGCTTTCTTT; CDR3aa: CASSLDYEAFF
v_gene: TRBV27; abundance: few; d_gene: TRBD2; j_gene: TRBJ2-1; CDR3nt: TGTGCCAGCAGTATGAGACTAGCGGGAAGAAACAATGAGCAGTTCTTC; CDR3aa: CASSMRLAGRNNEQFF
v_gene: TRBV7-8; abundance: .; d_gene: .; j_gene: TRBJ1-2; CDR3nt: TGTGCCAGCAGCCCCCCCAACGGCCATGGCTACACCTTC; CDR3aa: CASSPPNGHGYTF
v_gene: TRBV4-1; abundance: many; d_gene: .; j_gene: TRBJ1-2; CDR3nt: TGCGCCAGCAGCCAAGCCTATTCCCCTGGCTACACCTTC; CDR3aa: CASSQAYSPGYTF
v_gene: TRBV7-2; abundance: few; d_gene: .; j_gene: TRBJ2-7; CDR3nt: TGTGCCAGCAGCTTAGCCACAGCCATCTACGAGCAGTACTTC; CDR3aa: CASSLATAIYEQYF
v_gene: TRBV29-1; abundance: once; d_gene: .; j_gene: TRBJ2-7; CDR3nt: TGCAGCGTTGTTTCGGACCGGGACTCCAGGCGGTACTTC; CDR3aa: CSVVSDRDSRRYF
v_gene: TRBV12-3/TRBV12-4; abundance: many; d_gene: TRBD1; j_gene: TRBJ1-2; CDR3nt: TGTGCCAGCAGTAAAGGGACAGGGTTGTTGGGCTACACCTTC; CDR3aa: CASSKGTGLLGYTF
v_gene: TRBV28; abundance: .; d_gene: TRBD1; j_gene: TRBJ1-2; CDR3nt: TGTGCCAGCAACGAAGGACAGGATCGCTCTGTCTATGGCTACACCTTC; CDR3aa: CASNEGQDRSVYGYTF
v_gene: TRBV6-5; abundance: .; d_gene: TRBD1; j_gene: TRBJ1-1; CDR3nt: TGTGCCAGCAGTTACTTACCGGGACAGGGTGCCGACACTGAAGCTTTCTTT; CDR3aa: CASSYLPGQGADTEAFF
v_gene: TRBV29-1; abundance: .; d_gene: TRBD2; j_gene: TRBJ2-1; CDR3nt: TGCAGCACCCGGCGGGAGGACCGGAGGAATGAGCAGTTCTTC; CDR3aa: CSTRREDRRNEQFF
v_gene: TRBV10-3; abundance: .; d_gene: .; j_gene: TRBJ2-3; CDR3nt: TGTGCCATCAGTCCCAGGGAGCCGCCGGATACGCAGTATTTT; CDR3aa: CAISPREPPDTQYF
v_gene: TRBV7-2; abundance: many; d_gene: .; j_gene: TRBJ2-1; CDR3nt: TGTGCCAGCAGACTTCAGTACCTTAATGAGCAGTTCTTC; CDR3aa: CASRLQYLNEQFF
v_gene: TRBV9; abundance: .; d_gene: .; j_gene: TRBJ1-5; CDR3nt: TGTGCCAGCAGCGTAGAGGGAGATGTTCAGCCCCAGCATTTT; CDR3aa: CASSVEGDVQPQHF
v_gene: TRBV7-8; abundance: few; d_gene: .; j_gene: TRBJ2-5; CDR3nt: TGTGCCAGCAGCTCGAGGGTGAGGGAAGAGACCCAGTACTTC; CDR3aa: CASSSRVREETQYF
v_gene: TRBV20-1; abundance: .; d_gene: .; j_gene: TRBJ2-7; CDR3nt: TGCAGTGCTTACCCCGGAGGATCCAGAGGGTCCGAGCAGTACTTC; CDR3aa: CSAYPGGSRGSEQYF
v_gene: TRBV10-3; abundance: .; d_gene: TRBD2; j_gene: TRBJ2-1; CDR3nt: TGTGCCATCAGTGGGGAGGGGAGCTCCTACAATGAGCAGTTCTTC; CDR3aa: CAISGEGSSYNEQFF
v_gene: TRBV10-3; abundance: few; d_gene: TRBD2; j_gene: TRBJ2-1; CDR3nt: TGTGCCATCACCATGACTAGCGGGGGCGCCTACAATGAGCAGTTCTTC; CDR3aa: CAITMTSGGAYNEQFF
v_gene: TRBV18; abundance: .; d_gene: .; j_gene: TRBJ1-2; CDR3nt: TGTGCCAGCTCACCAGGAACAGGGAAAGGCTACACCTTC; CDR3aa: CASSPGTGKGYTF
v_gene: TRBV20-1; abundance: few; d_gene: .; j_gene: TRBJ1-5; CDR3nt: TGCAGTGCTATAGGAGGCGGCAATCAGCCCCAGCATTTT; CDR3aa: CSAIGGGNQPQHF
v_gene: TRBV4-1; abundance: .; d_gene: TRBD2; j_gene: TRBJ2-7; CDR3nt: TGCGCCAGCAGCCAAGTCACCAGCGGGAGACCCTACGAGCAGTACTTC; CDR3aa: CASSQVTSGRPYEQYF
v_gene: TRBV11-3; abundance: .; d_gene: TRBD1; j_gene: TRBJ1-2; CDR3nt: TGTGCCAGCAGCTTTGCTGGGACAGGGCATTATGGCTACACCTTC; CDR3aa: CASSFAGTGHYGYTF
v_gene: TRBV15; abundance: .; d_gene: .; j_gene: TRBJ1-6; CDR3nt: TGTGCCACCAGCAGAGATTTAGATGGGGCTTCACCCCTCCACTTT; CDR3aa: CATSRDLDGASPLHF
v_gene: TRBV6-5; abundance: .; d_gene: TRBD1; j_gene: TRBJ1-2; CDR3nt: TGTGCCAGCAGCTACACAGGGGGTAGCTATGGCTACACCTTC; CDR3aa: CASSYTGGSYGYTF
v_gene: TRBV19; abundance: few; d_gene: TRBD2; j_gene: TRBJ2-1; CDR3nt: TGTGCCTCCCGGACTAGCGGGAGCTCCTACAATGAGCAGTTCTTC; CDR3aa: CASRTSGSSYNEQFF
v_gene: TRBV6-2/TRBV6-3; abundance: .; d_gene: TRBD2; j_gene: TRBJ2-4; CDR3nt: TGTGCCAGCAGTTCGGGACTAGTAAACATTCAGTACTTC; CDR3aa: CASSSGLVNIQYF